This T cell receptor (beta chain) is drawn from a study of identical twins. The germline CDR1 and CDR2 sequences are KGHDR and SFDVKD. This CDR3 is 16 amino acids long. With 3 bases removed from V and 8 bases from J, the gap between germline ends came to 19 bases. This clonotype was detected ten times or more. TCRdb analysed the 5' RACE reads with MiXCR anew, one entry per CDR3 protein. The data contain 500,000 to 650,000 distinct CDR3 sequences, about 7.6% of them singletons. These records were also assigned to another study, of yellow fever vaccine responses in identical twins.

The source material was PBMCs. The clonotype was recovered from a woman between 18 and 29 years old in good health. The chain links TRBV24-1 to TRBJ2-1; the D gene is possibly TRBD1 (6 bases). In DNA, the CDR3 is TGTGCCACCAGTGATAGCAAGGGACAATGGTTCTATGAGCAGTTCTTC. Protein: CATSDSKGQWFYEQFF.